Here is one TCR beta chain with its context. The data were obtained in a study of blood T cell repertoires in COVID-19. About the research overall: Acute and convalescent COVID-19 specimens originated in the United States, Italy and Spain.

Source study methods: Researchers report that nucleated cell counts were estimated from reference gene primer amplification. Sequencing used immunoSEQ multiplex PCR; TCRdb keeps in-frame clones, though not all of them. The DNA gave D and trimming, while V, J and clone size come from that table. Of about 280,000 clones in the sample, 85% are singletons; the top ten hold 2.5%. Each participant's cohort was designated according to participant-reported clinical history. Recovered status in Cohort 3 required two negative PCRs, clearance, or symptom resolution. This CDR3 is 15 amino acids long. Germline CDR1 is LGHNA and CDR2 is YSLEER. V gave up 4 bases and J gave up 7 bases; unmatched junction bases: 10.

The chain couples TRBV4-3 to TRBJ1-5; 7 positions agree with TRBD1. The source material was PBMCs or T cells enriched from blood (not recorded which). The TCR sequence derives from a woman aged 45 to 65 who had recovered from COVID-19. CDR3 coding DNA: TGCGCCAGCAGCCGAAGACAGGGTGCAGGGCAGCCCCAGCATTTT. Translation: CASSRRQGAGQPQHF.